This T cell receptor (beta chain) was profiled in a study of T cells in Graves' hyperthyroidism and ophthalmopathy. Ten or more counts support this clonotype. Its matching antigen is unknown. Notes on the study in general: Median prediction lead before ophthalmopathy onset was 6 to 8 months with the model.

The hyperthyroidism patients had all been newly diagnosed, and their disease duration was under 2 months. Their ages ranged from 18 to 65 years. Criteria for exclusion of patients were uncontrolled infection, other autoimmune disease, pregnancy or lactation. The PBMCs were taken from around 9.1 ml of fresh peripheral blood. V lost 7 bases to trimming and J lost 5 bases; unmatched junction nucleotides: 9. Looked up from germline, CDR1 is LGHDT and CDR2 is YNNKEL (reference sequence). The CDR3 is 14 residues long. Researchers amplified the TCR beta CDR3 regions from RNA transcripts. During a first-round RT-PCR of the TCR CDR3, the HTBI primer set was used. MiXCR was run by TCRdb on the multiplex PCR reads, yielding one entry per CDR3 protein. The repertoire includes 250,000 to 300,000 distinct CDR3 sequences, roughly 15% of them detected once, and about an eighth sits in the top ten.

The sequencing sample was made of blood. The gene calls are TRBV3-1 and TRBJ2-5; 8 bases line up with TRBD2. The TCR originated in a woman aged 40 to 50 with Graves' hyperthyroidism that later progressed to Graves' ophthalmopathy. Here the CDR3 reads CASNRLAQGETQYF. In DNA, the CDR3 is TGTGCCAGCAACCGACTAGCGCAGGGGGAGACCCAGTACTTC.